This TCR beta chain was obtained from a study of human T cells and chemical hapten exposure. General study results and limits: Counts of expanded TCRs at PT1 were positively correlated with patch test score. The presence of alopecia in the donors means their immune response may differ from healthy people's. Expanded TCRs made up significantly more big CDR3 similarity clusters than controls did.

The CDR3 loop spans 15 amino acids. V dropped 5 bases and J dropped 5 bases, with 19 bases sitting between them. Germline V gene sequence: CDR1 SGDLS, CDR2 YYNGEE. From the RACE reads, TCRdb called clonotypes with MiXCR, one entry per CDR3 protein. The sample lists around 120,000 distinct CDR3 sequences, about 12% occurring once. This clonotype was recorded a few times. No antigen is known for it. Noted time point: patch test 1, 2 weeks after DPC sensitization. Stated treatment: therapeutic diphenylcyclopropenone sensitization with weekly scalp DPC. Non-pregnant alopecia patients aged 18 to 70, suitable for DPC therapy.

The sequencing used whole blood, collected in connection with sensitization to the hapten diphenylcyclopropenone (DPC). The chain recombines TRBV9 with TRBJ1-2; maybe TRBD1 (6 bases). The origin of this receptor is a woman between 50 and 59 years old with alopecia areata. Some clones in this sample may be carry-over from other donors' samples. DNA of the CDR3: TGTGCCAGCAGGGCCAGTACAGGGAATAAGTATGGCTACACCTTC. It is translated as CASRASTGNKYGYTF.